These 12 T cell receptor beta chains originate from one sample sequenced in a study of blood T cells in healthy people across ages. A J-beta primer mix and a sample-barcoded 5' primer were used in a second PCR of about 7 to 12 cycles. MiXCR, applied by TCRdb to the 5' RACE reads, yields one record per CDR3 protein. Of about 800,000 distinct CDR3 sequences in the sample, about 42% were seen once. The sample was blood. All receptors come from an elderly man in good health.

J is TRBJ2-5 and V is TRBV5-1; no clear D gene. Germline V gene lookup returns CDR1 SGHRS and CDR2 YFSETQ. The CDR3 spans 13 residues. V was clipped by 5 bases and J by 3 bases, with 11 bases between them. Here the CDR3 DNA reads TGCGCCAGCAGAGCCGGGCCCAAAGAGACCCAGTACTTC. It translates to CASRAGPKETQYF.

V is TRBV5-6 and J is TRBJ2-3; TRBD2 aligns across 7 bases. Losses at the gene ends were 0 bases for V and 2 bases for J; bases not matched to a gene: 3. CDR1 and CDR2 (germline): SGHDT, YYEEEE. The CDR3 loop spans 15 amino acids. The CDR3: CASSLESGNTDTQYF. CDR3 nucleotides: TGTGCCAGCAGCTTGGAGAGCGGGAACACAGATACGCAGTATTTT.

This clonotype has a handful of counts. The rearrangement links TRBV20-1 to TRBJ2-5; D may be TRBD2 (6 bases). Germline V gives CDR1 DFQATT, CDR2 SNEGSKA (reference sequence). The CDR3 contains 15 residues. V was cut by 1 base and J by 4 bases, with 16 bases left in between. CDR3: CSARGGDARGETQYF. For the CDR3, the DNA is TGCAGTGCTAGAGGGGGGGACGCACGGGGAGAGACCCAGTACTTC.

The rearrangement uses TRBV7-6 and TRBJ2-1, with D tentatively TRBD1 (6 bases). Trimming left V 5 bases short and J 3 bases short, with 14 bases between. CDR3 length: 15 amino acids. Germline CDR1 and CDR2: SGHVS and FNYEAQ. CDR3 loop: CASSKFQGSYNEQFF. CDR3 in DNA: TGTGCCAGCAGCAAGTTCCAGGGGAGCTACAATGAGCAGTTCTTC.

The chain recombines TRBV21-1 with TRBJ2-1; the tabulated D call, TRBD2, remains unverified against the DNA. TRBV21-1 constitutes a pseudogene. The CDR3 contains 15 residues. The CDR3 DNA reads TGTGCCAGCAGCAAAGGGGTAGCGGGGCCCTTCGAGCAGTTCTTC. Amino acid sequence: CASSKGVAGPFEQFF.

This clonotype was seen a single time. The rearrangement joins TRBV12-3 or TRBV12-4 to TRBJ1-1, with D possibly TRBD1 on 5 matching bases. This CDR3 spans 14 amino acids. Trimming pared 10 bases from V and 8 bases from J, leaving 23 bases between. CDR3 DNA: TGTGCCACAGGGATGGCAGGGCTCCCCCGGGAAGCTTTCTTT. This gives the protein CATGMAGLPREAFF.

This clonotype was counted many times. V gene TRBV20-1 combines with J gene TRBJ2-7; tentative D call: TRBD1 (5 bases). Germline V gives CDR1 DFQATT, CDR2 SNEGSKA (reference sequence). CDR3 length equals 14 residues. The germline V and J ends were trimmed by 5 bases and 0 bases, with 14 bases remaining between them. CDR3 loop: CSALRAGRSYEQYF. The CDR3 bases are TGCAGTGCTCTAAGGGCAGGGCGCTCCTACGAGCAGTACTTC.

The CDR3 loop reads CASSPGRTHAGGAFF. Written as DNA, the CDR3 is TGTGCCAGCTCACCAGGGAGGACACACGCAGGGGGAGCTTTCTTT. This sequence joins TRBV18 and TRBJ1-1; 7 bases agree with TRBD1. With 2 bases clipped from V and 10 bases from J, the junction kept 13 bases outside the gene matches. Germline-derived CDR1 and CDR2 are KGHSH and LQKENI. CDR3 length: 15 residues.

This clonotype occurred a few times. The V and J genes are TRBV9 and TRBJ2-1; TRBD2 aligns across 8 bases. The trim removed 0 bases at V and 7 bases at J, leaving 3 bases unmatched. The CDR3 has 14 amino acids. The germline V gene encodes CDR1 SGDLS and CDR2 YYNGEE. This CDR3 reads CASSVAGGLNEQFF. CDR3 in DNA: TGTGCCAGCAGCGTAGCGGGAGGGCTGAATGAGCAGTTCTTC.

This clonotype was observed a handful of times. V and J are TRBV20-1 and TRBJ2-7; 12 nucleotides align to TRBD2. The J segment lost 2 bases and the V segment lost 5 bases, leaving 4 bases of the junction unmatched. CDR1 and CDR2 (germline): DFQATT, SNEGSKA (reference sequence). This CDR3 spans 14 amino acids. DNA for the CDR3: TGCAGTGCTTTGCTAGCGGGAGGGGCCTACGAGCAGTACTTC. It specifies CSALLAGGAYEQYF.

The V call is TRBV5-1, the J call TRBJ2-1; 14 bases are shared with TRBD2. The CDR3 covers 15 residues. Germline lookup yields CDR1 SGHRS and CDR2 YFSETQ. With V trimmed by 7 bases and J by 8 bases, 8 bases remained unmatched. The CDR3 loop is CASGRLAGGRYEQFF. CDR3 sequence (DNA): TGCGCCAGCGGCAGACTAGCGGGAGGGAGGTATGAGCAGTTCTTC.

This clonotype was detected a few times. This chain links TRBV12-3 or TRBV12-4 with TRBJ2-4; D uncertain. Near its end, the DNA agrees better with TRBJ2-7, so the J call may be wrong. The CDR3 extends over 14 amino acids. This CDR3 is CASSETSFIYEQYF. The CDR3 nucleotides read TGTGCCAGCAGTGAGACGTCGTTTATCTACGAGCAGTACTTC.